The sequence of this TCR beta chain was determined in a study of cytomegalovirus exposure and HLA in healthy donors. Turning to the study itself: The same platform was used for the 110 or so validation repertoires as for the roughly 670 first-cohort repertoires, as reported in a later analysis.

V lost 8 bases, J lost 4 bases, and 17 bases stayed unmatched. Germline V gives CDR1 SNHLY, CDR2 FYNNEI. The CDR3 runs 17 residues. The donors were part of the 120-subject validation cohort, which stood apart from the approximately 700-subject first cohort. Measured with immunoSEQ multiplex PCR; TCRdb has only the in-frame clones, and not every one. Of some 140,000 clones listed, roughly 90% are singletons. The chain uses TRBV2 and TRBJ2-5, with 9 bases lining up with TRBD2. This receptor was taken from a man between 18 and 29 years old in good health and CMV-seronegative. Sequencing was carried out using PBMCs. CDR3 DNA: TGTGCCAGCCGCAGCAGGCTTCAGGCGGGGGGGCGAGAGACCCAGTACTTC. Translated, it gives CASRSRLQAGGRETQYF.